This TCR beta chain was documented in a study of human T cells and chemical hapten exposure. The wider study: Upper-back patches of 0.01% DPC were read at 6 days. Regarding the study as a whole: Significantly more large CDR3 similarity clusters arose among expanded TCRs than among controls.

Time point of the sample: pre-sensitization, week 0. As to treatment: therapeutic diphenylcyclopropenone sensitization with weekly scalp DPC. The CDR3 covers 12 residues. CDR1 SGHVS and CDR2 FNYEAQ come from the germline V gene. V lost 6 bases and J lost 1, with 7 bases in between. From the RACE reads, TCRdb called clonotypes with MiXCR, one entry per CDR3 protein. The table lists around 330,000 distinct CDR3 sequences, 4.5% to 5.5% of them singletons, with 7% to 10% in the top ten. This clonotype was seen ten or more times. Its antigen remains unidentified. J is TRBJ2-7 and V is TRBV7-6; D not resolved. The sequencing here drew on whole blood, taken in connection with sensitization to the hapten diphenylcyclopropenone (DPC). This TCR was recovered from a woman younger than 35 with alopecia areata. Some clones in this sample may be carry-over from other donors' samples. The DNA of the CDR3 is TGTGCCAGCAGTAATGGGTCCTACGAGCAGTACTTC. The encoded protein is CASSNGSYEQYF.